The 10 T cell receptor beta chains given below trace back to one sample, sequenced in a study of CD8+CD57+ T cells in acquired aplastic anemia. Template material for TCR beta VDJ and CDR3 profiling consisted of genomic DNA. Each CDR3 protein is one row after TCRdb ran MiXCR on the reads. The sample lists fewer than 200,000 distinct CDR3 sequences, 60% to 70% occurring once. Material: sorted CD4+, CD8+, or CD8+CD57+ T cells (not recorded which) from PBMCs. These receptor sequences come from a human donor in good health.

In regard to this clonotype: A read error is possible here, since a much larger clone lies one base away. The chain joins TRBV25-1 to TRBJ1-1, with D uncertain. The germline CDR1 and CDR2 sequences are MGHDK and SYGVNS. The length of the CDR3 is 12 residues. CDR3 amino acids: CASSQGAGEASF. The CDR3 DNA is TGCGCCAGCAGCCAAGGAGCCGGGGAAGCTTCCTTT.

This rearrangement joins TRBV7-2 to TRBJ2-3; D is possibly TRBD1 (5 bases). The CDR3 is made up of 15 amino acids. Germline CDR1 and CDR2: SGHTA and FQGNSA. V was pared by 5 bases and J by 2 bases, with 14 bases between. This chain's CDR3 is CASSVGRTYTDTQYF. CDR3 DNA sequence: TGTGCCAGCAGCGTAGGAAGGACATACACAGATACGCAGTATTTT.

V is TRBV20-1 and J is TRBJ2-3; no reliable D call. The length of the CDR3 is 14 residues. With 5 bases removed from V and 4 bases from J, the gap between germline ends came to 16 bases. Germline CDR1 DFQATT, CDR2 SNEGSKA (reference sequence). CDR3 sequence: CSAPRIAVADTQYF. DNA for the CDR3: TGCAGTGCTCCCCGGATAGCCGTGGCAGATACGCAGTATTTT.

The J gene is TRBJ2-7, the V gene TRBV10-3, with no clear D. Germline-derived CDR1 and CDR2 are ENHRY and SYGVKD. The length of the CDR3 is 13 residues. Between the trimmed V and J ends, which lost 2 bases and 0 bases, there was a span of 5 bases. The chain's CDR3 is CAISEGPSYEQYF. Written as DNA, the CDR3 is TGTGCCATCAGTGAGGGTCCCTCCTACGAGCAGTACTTC.

The chain links TRBV20-1 to TRBJ2-3; 9 bases align to TRBD2. The CDR3 contains 15 residues. The V gene end was trimmed by 6 bases and the J gene end by 0 bases; junction bases not matched to a gene: 7. Germline CDR1 DFQATT, CDR2 SNEGSKA (reference sequence). The CDR3, as DNA: TGCAGTGCCATGAGCGGGGGGACAAGCACAGATACGCAGTATTTT. Translating gives CSAMSGGTSTDTQYF.

This chain joins TRBV7-8 and TRBJ2-5; perhaps TRBD2 as D (6 bases). The CDR3 has 14 amino acids. Trimming stripped 1 base from V and 8 bases from J, with 14 bases between. Germline CDR1 is SGHVS and CDR2 is FQNEAQ. The CDR3 DNA follows: TGTGCCAGCAGCTTAGAAGGGGCCGCGGGAACCCAGTACTTC. Translation: CASSLEGAAGTQYF.

The rearrangement uses TRBV15 and TRBJ1-1; D gene unclear. V lost 3 bases to trimming and J lost 1 base, with 6 bases between them. This CDR3 region has 13 residues. The germline V gene has CDR1 LNHNV and CDR2 YYDKDF (reference sequence). DNA of the CDR3: TGTGCCACCAGCAGGCGGGAGAACACTGAAGCTTTCTTT. Its translation: CATSRRENTEAFF.

This clonotype was seen repeatedly, ten times or more. The chain recombines TRBV19 with TRBJ2-6; no firm D call. Germline assignment: CDR1 LNHDA and CDR2 SQIVND (reference sequence). The CDR3 is 14 residues long. V lost 4 bases and J lost 0, with 4 bases in between. Here the CDR3 DNA reads TGTGCCAGTAGTACCCTCTCTGGGGCCAACGTCCTGACTTTC. It translates to CASSTLSGANVLTF.

As concerns this clonotype: One end of the junction fails to match germline, which may point to a read error. This chain uses TRBV24-1 with TRBJ2-5; 8 bases agree with TRBD1. The CDR3 consists of 16 residues. Germline loops: CDR1 KGHDR, CDR2 SFDVKD. The CDR3 sequence is CATSRTGNGEQEAQYF. The CDR3 region has the DNA TGTGCCACCAGTCGGACAGGGAATGGGGAGCAAGAGGCCCAGTACTTC.

This chain connects TRBV10-3 to TRBJ2-2; 7 bases are shared with TRBD1. Trimming cost V 10 bases and J 5 bases; bases outside gene matches: 7. The CDR3 is 13 residues long. Germline CDR1 reads ENHRY; CDR2 reads SYGVKD. In nucleotides, the CDR3 is TGTGCCAGCTTGGAGGACAGGACCGGGGAGCTGTTTTTT. It encodes CASLEDRTGELFF.